A selection of T cell receptor beta chains follows, all from one sample in a study of cytomegalovirus exposure and HLA in healthy donors. Clones were sequenced by immunoSEQ multiplex PCR, and TCRdb holds only the in-frame ones, with some missing. This sample has roughly 160,000 clones; 80% occur once, and the top ten carry around 4.5%. Sequencing was performed on PBMCs. These receptors were obtained from a man aged 30 to 45 in good health and CMV-seronegative. CDR3s include the opening cysteine and the closing phenylalanine or tryptophan. Each record gives: clone size, V gene, D gene, J gene, CDR3 protein, CDR3 DNA. D genes are given only for firm matches. Where a row states a size, it is once, few, many or the class of an expanded clone; other rows omit it.

>-|TRBV18|-|TRBJ1-1
CASSRGGETTEAFF
TGTGCCAGCTCACGCGGCGGGGAGACCACTGAAGCTTTCTTT
>once|TRBV9|-|TRBJ1-1
CASSVDVRTEAFF
TGTGCCAGCAGCGTAGATGTGAGGACTGAAGCTTTCTTT
>few|TRBV6-1|-|TRBJ1-1
CASSATPGQNTEAFF
TGTGCCAGCAGTGCAACACCGGGACAGAACACTGAAGCTTTCTTT
>-|TRBV28|-|TRBJ1-1
CASRARGGRTEAFF
TGTGCCAGCAGGGCCCGGGGAGGGCGCACTGAAGCTTTCTTT
>-|TRBV5-1|-|TRBJ1-4
CASSFIINEKLFF
TGCGCCAGCAGCTTTATTATCAATGAAAAACTGTTTTTT
>-|TRBV19|TRBD1|TRBJ1-1
CASSPRDRGITEAFF
TGTGCCAGTAGTCCCCGGGACAGGGGAATCACTGAAGCTTTCTTT
>-|TRBV19|-|TRBJ2-3
CASRRTSTDTQYF
TGTGCCAGTAGAAGGACTAGCACAGATACGCAGTATTTT
>-|TRBV14|-|TRBJ1-3
CASSQDQSTTLAYSGNTIYF
TGTGCCAGCAGCCAAGATCAATCGACAACCCTCGCCTATTCTGGAAACACCATATATTTT
>-|TRBV6-1|-|TRBJ2-7
CASTSGYEQYF
TGTGCCAGCACCTCAGGCTACGAGCAGTACTTC
>-|TRBV27|-|TRBJ1-1
CASRNGRSEAFF
TGTGCCAGCAGAAATGGGCGCTCTGAAGCTTTCTTT
>-|TRBV13|TRBD1|TRBJ2-5
CASSSMTGAQETQYF
TGTGCCAGCAGCTCCATGACAGGGGCGCAAGAGACCCAGTACTTC
>-|TRBV6-4|TRBD1|TRBJ1-6
CASSETGKGSPLHF
TGTGCCAGCAGTGAGACAGGGAAGGGGTCACCCCTCCACTTT
>-|TRBV5-1|-|TRBJ2-7
CASSREAVHEQYF
TGCGCCAGCAGCAGGGAGGCGGTTCACGAGCAGTACTTC
>-|TRBV7-9|-|TRBJ2-6
CASSIPGLVQGANVLTF
TGTGCCAGCAGCATTCCGGGACTTGTGCAGGGGGCCAACGTCCTGACTTTC
>-|TRBV6-5|-|TRBJ2-7
CASSLRGLGEQYF
TGTGCCAGCAGCCTACGGGGTTTAGGCGAGCAGTACTTC
>-|TRBV21-1|-|TRBJ2-2
CASSSQGPSNTGELFF
TGTGCCAGCAGCTCGCAGGGGCCCTCGAACACCGGGGAGCTGTTTTTT
>once|TRBV27|-|TRBJ2-1
CASSAPGSNEQFF
TGTGCCAGCAGTGCACCCGGGAGTAATGAGCAGTTCTTC
>-|TRBV5-6|-|TRBJ1-2
CASSLANPGGYTF
TGTGCCAGCAGCTTGGCGAATCCAGGAGGCTACACCTTC
>once|TRBV5-4|TRBD1|TRBJ2-1
CASSFDRVNEQFF
TGTGCCAGCAGCTTTGACAGGGTGAATGAGCAGTTCTTC
>-|TRBV6-5|-|TRBJ2-7
CASRGAGITYEQYF
TGTGCCAGCAGGGGAGCGGGTATAACCTACGAGCAGTACTTC
>-|TRBV7-2|TRBD1|TRBJ1-5
CASSVTQGAGQPQHF
TGTGCCAGCAGCGTCACACAGGGGGCAGGTCAGCCCCAGCATTTT
>-|TRBV27|TRBD1|TRBJ2-5
CASTHADRGQETQYF
TGTGCCAGCACTCACGCGGACAGGGGACAAGAGACCCAGTACTTC
>-|TRBV6-5|TRBD1|TRBJ1-5
CASRQGIEWGPQHF
TGTGCCAGCAGACAGGGGATCGAGTGGGGGCCCCAGCATTTT
>-|TRBV19|-|TRBJ2-2
CAGSIGRSSGELFF
TGTGCCGGTAGTATAGGACGGAGTTCCGGGGAGCTGTTTTTT
>-|TRBV28|-|TRBJ2-5
CASSDRRQETQYF
TGTGCCAGCAGCGACAGAAGACAAGAGACCCAGTACTTC
>-|TRBV5-1|TRBD2|TRBJ2-7
CASSLGGTSVHEQYF
TGCGCCAGCAGCTTAGGCGGGACTAGCGTACACGAGCAGTACTTC
>-|TRBV7-2|TRBD1|TRBJ2-7
CASRASGQTYEQYF
TGTGCCAGCAGGGCCTCGGGACAGACCTACGAGCAGTACTTC
>-|TRBV7-2|TRBD1|TRBJ1-1
CASSLWAPQGVNTEAFF
TGTGCCAGCAGCTTATGGGCCCCACAGGGGGTGAACACTGAAGCTTTCTTT
>-|TRBV6-6|TRBD1|TRBJ2-7
CASSDRGAYEQYF
TGTGCCAGCAGTGACAGGGGGGCCTACGAGCAGTACTTC
>-|TRBV5-1|TRBD2|TRBJ2-7
CASSDLAGGLSYEQYF
TGCGCCAGCAGCGATTTAGCGGGAGGACTTTCCTACGAGCAGTACTTC
>-|TRBV7-8|TRBD1|TRBJ1-1
CASSRGQGALNTEAFF
TGTGCCAGCAGCCGTGGACAGGGGGCCCTTAACACTGAAGCTTTCTTT
>-|TRBV14|-|TRBJ2-2
CASSQGFSPTGELFF
TGTGCCAGCAGCCAAGGGTTTAGCCCCACCGGGGAGCTGTTTTTT
>-|TRBV28|TRBD1|TRBJ2-7
CASSPPNRGLDEQYF
TGTGCCAGCAGTCCTCCAAACAGGGGGCTAGACGAGCAGTACTTC
>-|TRBV30|TRBD1|TRBJ1-3
CAWSVQGAIGNTIYF
TGTGCCTGGAGTGTACAGGGGGCGATAGGAAACACCATATATTTT
>-|TRBV12-5|TRBD2|TRBJ2-1
CASRSGGNSYNEQFF
TGTGCTAGTCGAAGCGGGGGTAACTCCTACAATGAGCAGTTCTTC
>-|TRBV29-1|TRBD2|TRBJ2-7
CSTWTSGAYEQYF
TGCAGCACATGGACTAGCGGGGCCTACGAGCAGTACTTC
>-|TRBV9|-|TRBJ2-5
CASSGGAGTQETQYF
TGTGCCAGCAGCGGAGGCGCCGGAACCCAAGAGACCCAGTACTTC